The rows below give T cell receptor beta chains drawn from one sample of a study of blood T cell repertoires in COVID-19. Measured with immunoSEQ multiplex PCR; TCRdb has only the in-frame clones, and not every one. Among 65,000 to 80,000 clones listed, 80% to 90% were seen once. Sequenced material: peripheral blood. Source of these receptors: a man between 45 and 60 years old with active COVID-19. The CDR3 runs from the conserved cysteine through the conserved F or W. A D gene is named only where the DNA matches it firmly. Clone size is shown for a subset of rows, as once, few, many or a class of expanded clone.

15 few TRBJ2-2 TRBV28 - CASSLGGAGTGELFF TGTGCCAGCAGTCTAGGCGGGGCGGGCACCGGGGAGCTGTTTTTT
14 few TRBJ1-3 TRBV7-2 - CASSLRQGRNTIYF TGTGCCAGCAGCTTGCGGCAGGGAAGAAACACCATATATTTT
15 - TRBJ1-2 TRBV9 - CASSAGTGINYGYTF TGTGCCAGCAGCGCCGGCACAGGTATAAACTATGGCTACACCTTC
14 - TRBJ1-6 TRBV5-1 - CASSLVGGEGTLHF TGCGCCAGCAGCTTGGTCGGAGGGGAAGGCACCCTCCACTTT
20 - TRBJ1-2 TRBV27 TRBD1 CASSPRTGGFGSLANYGYTF TGTGCCAGCAGTCCGCGGACAGGGGGTTTCGGAAGCTTAGCTAACTATGGCTACACCTTC
17 - TRBJ2-5 TRBV30 TRBD1 CAWSHLYMGQHLETQYF TGTGCCTGGAGTCACCTGTACATGGGACAGCATCTAGAGACCCAGTACTTC
16 - TRBJ2-1 TRBV6-2/TRBV6-3 TRBD2 CASSLPTSGRENEQFF TGTGCCAGCAGCCTCCCGACTAGCGGGAGAGAGAATGAGCAGTTCTTC
19 - TRBJ2-5 TRBV7-7 TRBD1 CASSSGGSGTGSFQETQYF TGTGCTAGCAGCTCAGGAGGATCCGGGACAGGGTCCTTCCAAGAGACCCAGTACTTC
15 - TRBJ2-7 TRBV24-1 TRBD1 CATSDRDRVPYEQYF TGTGCCACCAGTGACAGGGACAGGGTTCCCTACGAGCAGTACTTC
17 - TRBJ2-1 TRBV9 TRBD2 CASSVAGTSGSHNEQFF TGTGCCAGCAGCGTAGCGGGGACTAGCGGGAGCCACAATGAGCAGTTCTTC
16 - TRBJ1-4 TRBV6-5 - CASSSPTGATNEKLFF TGTGCCAGCAGTTCCCCTACAGGCGCAACTAATGAAAAACTGTTTTTT
15 - TRBJ2-7 TRBV5-8 - CASSPSRGPVYEQYF TGTGCCAGCAGTCCGTCCAGGGGACCGGTTTACGAGCAGTACTTC
15 - TRBJ1-6 TRBV6-5 TRBD1 CASRDRSSYNSPLHF TGTGCCAGCCGGGACAGGAGCTCCTATAATTCACCCCTCCACTTT
17 - TRBJ2-2 TRBV4-1 TRBD2 CASSHSGLAPNTGELFF TGCGCCAGCAGCCATTCCGGACTAGCTCCGAACACCGGGGAGCTGTTTTTT
13 - TRBJ2-7 TRBV28 - CASSSPGPYEQYF TGTGCCAGCAGTTCCCCAGGGCCATACGAGCAGTACTTC
16 few TRBJ2-7 TRBV2 - CASSEAARGQTYEQYF TGTGCCAGCAGTGAAGCGGCCCGGGGACAAACCTACGAGCAGTACTTC
15 - TRBJ1-1 TRBV29-1 - CSVTAGWGMSTEAFF TGCAGCGTTACCGCGGGTTGGGGTATGAGCACTGAAGCTTTCTTT
13 - TRBJ1-1 TRBV7-3 TRBD1 CATGQGALAEAFF TGTGCCACTGGACAGGGGGCGCTTGCTGAAGCTTTCTTT
14 - TRBJ2-7 TRBV4-3 TRBD1 CASSQDRTGGEQYF TGCGCCAGCAGCCAAGATCGTACAGGGGGGGAGCAGTACTTC
17 - TRBJ2-1 TRBV19 TRBD1 CASSTPPGGISYNEQFF TGTGCCAGTAGTACCCCCCCAGGGGGAATATCCTACAATGAGCAGTTCTTC
15 - TRBJ1-1 TRBV6-4 - CASSDSFRADTEAFF TGTGCCAGCAGTGACTCTTTCAGGGCAGACACTGAAGCTTTCTTT
14 once TRBJ2-5 TRBV11-2 TRBD1 CASSSDRGWETQYF TGTGCCAGCAGCAGCGACAGGGGTTGGGAGACCCAGTACTTC
14 - TRBJ2-1 TRBV9 - CASSEAGIHNEQFF TGTGCCAGCAGCGAGGCCGGGATCCACAATGAGCAGTTCTTC
14 - TRBJ2-2 TRBV24-1 - CATSAGQTTGELFF TGTGCCACCAGTGCCGGACAGACCACCGGGGAGCTGTTTTTT
16 - TRBJ2-3 TRBV7-7 TRBD2 CASSLQAGGSTDTQYF TGTGCTAGCAGCTTACAAGCGGGGGGCAGCACAGATACGCAGTATTTT
14 few TRBJ1-2 TRBV19 - CASKAQGWGYGYTF TGTGCCAGTAAGGCCCAGGGCTGGGGCTATGGCTACACCTTC
14 - TRBJ2-5 TRBV5-6 - CATLQAGPQETQYF TGTGCCACCCTCCAAGCAGGGCCCCAAGAGACCCAGTACTTC
15 - TRBJ1-2 TRBV9 - CASSVGGVRGYGYTF TGTGCCAGCAGCGTAGGCGGTGTTAGGGGCTATGGCTACACCTTC
13 - TRBJ1-6 TRBV30 TRBD1 CAWARQGESPLHF TGTGCCTGGGCTCGACAGGGTGAATCACCCCTCCACTTT
14 - TRBJ1-5 TRBV3-1/TRBV3-2 - CASSHGPGGQPQHF TGTGCCAGCAGCCATGGCCCGGGGGGTCAGCCCCAGCATTTT
15 - TRBJ1-2 TRBV28 TRBD1 CASSLIGTGLGGYTF TGTGCCAGCAGTTTAATCGGGACAGGCTTAGGGGGCTACACCTTC
14 - TRBJ2-1 TRBV7-2 - CASSLQASRNEQFF TGTGCCAGCAGCTTACAGGCCTCAAGGAATGAGCAGTTCTTC
15 - TRBJ1-2 TRBV30 TRBD1 CAWSLIQGPNYGYTF TGTGCCTGGAGCCTTATACAGGGGCCCAACTATGGCTACACCTTC
18 once TRBJ2-2 TRBV5-3 TRBD2 CARGDLREAIEDTGELFF TGTGCCAGAGGGGATTTGCGGGAGGCTATTGAGGACACCGGGGAGCTGTTTTTT
15 - TRBJ2-7 TRBV24-1 TRBD1 CATSSPWTGSYEQYF TGTGCCACCAGTAGTCCCTGGACAGGGTCCTACGAGCAGTACTTC
16 - TRBJ1-4 TRBV18 TRBD1 CASSPFRQGRDEKLFF TGTGCCAGCTCACCATTTAGACAGGGACGAGATGAAAAACTGTTTTTT
16 - TRBJ2-2 TRBV30 TRBD2 CAWSGLAGDLTGELFF TGTGCCTGGAGTGGGTTAGCGGGGGACCTCACCGGGGAGCTGTTTTTT
15 - TRBJ2-2 TRBV19 TRBD2 CASSIGLAGAGELFF TGTGCCAGTAGTATCGGACTAGCGGGAGCCGGGGAGCTGTTTTTT
13 - TRBJ1-2 TRBV28 - CASRGQDYYGYTF TGTGCCAGCAGAGGACAAGACTACTATGGCTACACCTTC
14 few TRBJ1-2 TRBV2 - CASSEGGRVYGYTF TGTGCCAGCAGTGAGGGGGGGCGCGTCTATGGCTACACCTTC
16 - TRBJ2-4 TRBV6-5 TRBD2 CASSYRREGAKNIQYF TGTGCCAGCAGTTACAGGCGGGAGGGAGCCAAAAACATTCAGTACTTC
14 - TRBJ1-1 TRBV6-5 - CASRSQTPNTEAFF TGTGCCAGCAGATCTCAGACACCGAACACTGAAGCTTTCTTT
15 - TRBJ1-5 TRBV4-3 TRBD1 CASSHGTGNGQPQHF TGCGCCAGCAGCCATGGGACAGGGAACGGACAGCCCCAGCATTTT
13 - TRBJ1-3 TRBV29-1 - CSVRGSGGNTIYF TGCAGCGTTCGGGGGTCGGGTGGAAACACCATATATTTT
13 - TRBJ2-7 TRBV2 TRBD2 CASATSGRYEQYF TGTGCCAGCGCGACTAGCGGACGCTACGAGCAGTACTTC
15 once TRBJ2-7 TRBV3-1/TRBV3-2 - CASSQPGLSSYEQYF TGTGCCAGCAGCCAGCCCGGACTAAGCTCCTACGAGCAGTACTTC
14 - TRBJ1-1 TRBV5-1 TRBD1 CASSFRGPDTEAFF TGCGCCAGCAGCTTCAGGGGGCCGGACACTGAAGCTTTCTTT
14 - TRBJ1-1 TRBV27 TRBD1 CASSLSGQGGDAFF TGTGCCAGCAGTTTATCCGGACAGGGGGGAGACGCTTTCTTT
17 - TRBJ1-4 TRBV5-6 - CASSGPPRLRGTYRLFF TGTGCCAGCAGCGGGCCCCCGCGGTTACGGGGAACGTATAGACTGTTTTTT
15 - TRBJ2-1 TRBV9 TRBD2 CASSATSGFYNEQFF TGTGCCAGCAGCGCGACTAGCGGGTTTTACAATGAGCAGTTCTTC
18 - TRBJ2-7 TRBV18 TRBD2 CASSPRTSGRVLSYEQYF TGTGCCAGCTCACCTCGGACTAGCGGGAGGGTCCTCTCCTACGAGCAGTACTTC
16 once TRBJ2-5 TRBV6-5 TRBD1 CASSYSRTGGLVAQYF TGTGCCAGCAGTTACTCGAGGACAGGGGGCCTGGTGGCCCAGTACTTC